This TCR beta chain was retrieved from a study of B cell selection in AIRE deficiency. Assay used: immunoSEQ multiplex PCR; TCRdb lists only in-frame clones, some missing. The table lists fewer than 30,000 clones, roughly 95% of them singletons. CD4+CD127+ cells were sorted as the conventional CD4 T cells. Losses at the gene ends were 7 bases for V and 4 bases for J; bases not matched to a gene: 13. Per the germline V gene, CDR1 is LNHDA and CDR2 is SQIVND (reference sequence). The CDR3 runs 16 residues. This clonotype originated in a human donor in good health. The sequenced sample was CD4+CD127+ conventional T cells sorted from PBMCs. This chain uses TRBV19 with TRBJ1-2; 9 bases are shared with TRBD1. CDR3 protein: CASNSGPGTGTYGYTF. For the CDR3, the DNA is TGTGCCAGTAACTCAGGTCCCGGGACAGGGACCTATGGCTACACCTTC.